This record looks at one T cell receptor (beta chain) sequence and its context. The assay was run at survey level. Repertoires were generated with immunoSEQ multiplex PCR, while TCRdb's copy carries only in-frame clones and drops some. The sample contains 36,000 or so clones, around 73% of which appear only once. This entry is derived from a study of pediatric ulcerative colitis. One to two pinch biopsies were taken from the rectum during colonoscopy. Trimming cost V 2 bases and J 7 bases; bases outside gene matches: 3. This CDR3 region has 14 residues. Germline-derived CDR1 and CDR2 are SGHDT and YYEEEE.

Sequencing was done on a sample of gut tissue. The J gene is TRBJ2-1, the V gene TRBV5-6, with 10 bases matching TRBD2. This clonotype was obtained from a boy aged 10-17 years with moderate ulcerative colitis. CDR3 sequence reads: CASSFGTSVNEQFF. In DNA form, the CDR3 reads TGTGCCAGCAGCTTCGGGACTAGCGTTAATGAGCAGTTCTTC.